This T cell receptor (beta chain) was observed in a study of cytomegalovirus exposure and HLA in healthy donors. The study, taken as a whole, reports: Reportedly, fewer N-insertions than the roughly 700-donor mean appeared in an Asian-associated ancestry cluster in a later analysis. Some highly shared sequence variants likely arose as a pipeline artifact.

The primer mix had 60 Vbeta and 13 Jbeta primers. Sequencing was performed with immunoSEQ multiplex PCR; in TCRdb, only in-frame clones are kept and a portion is missing. The sample gives around 91,000 clones, roughly 80% of which show up once; roughly 2% is in the top ten. The CDR3 is 12 amino acids. In germline, CDR1 is SQVTM, CDR2 ANQGSEA. V was trimmed by 0 bases and J by 5 bases, leaving 7 bases between them. With regard to this clone: The antigen is unknown.

This rearrangement joins TRBV29-1 to TRBJ1-2; D gene ambiguous. Source material: PBMCs. The source is a man between 18 and 35 years old in good health and CMV-seronegative. This chain's CDR3 is CSVEDRAYGYTF. The CDR3 DNA follows: TGCAGCGTTGAAGATCGTGCGTATGGCTACACCTTC.